This T cell receptor (beta chain) was profiled in a study of OX40 agonist ivuxolimab in advanced cancers. In the study overall: Patients enrolled in dose escalation were diagnosed with hepatocellular carcinoma, melanoma, renal cell or head and neck cancer. Patients achieving partial responses numbered three: one hepatocellular carcinoma case and two cutaneous melanoma cases. Notes on the study in general: Both blood CD4+ and CD8+ T cells showed clonal growth by week 6 at 0.1 to 3.0 mg/kg.

The assay was immunoSEQ multiplex PCR, and TCRdb's table has in-frame clones only and misses some. The profile shows about 93,000 clones, roughly 90% of them singletons. Trimming at V came to 9 bases and at J to 2 bases, leaving 4 bases not matched to a gene. This CDR3 comprises 12 residues. Germline CDR1 is SGHRS and CDR2 is YFSETQ. Concerning this clone: Its target is not known.

This receptor was taken from an adult with an advanced solid tumor such as melanoma, head and neck, liver or kidney cancer. The sample here was CD4+ or CD8+ T cells sorted from blood, taken in a trial of the OX40 agonist ivuxolimab. V gene TRBV5-1 combines with J gene TRBJ1-2; 7 bases map to TRBD1. CDR3: CATSTGNYGYTF. Written as DNA, the CDR3 is TGCGCCACCTCGACAGGGAACTATGGCTACACCTTC.